This T cell receptor (beta chain) was found in a study of PD-1 blockade in mismatch repair-deficient tumors (dated by TCRdb to 2015 to 2018). General notes on the study: Between September 2013 and 2016, the trial enrolled approximately 87 consecutive patients with 12 types of mismatch repair-deficient cancer, all of whom had received prior treatment and were progressing. Tumor-associated T cell clones were tracked in the peripheral blood of patients responding to PD-1 blockade by deep sequencing of TCR CDR3 regions. On the study overall, not on this receptor specifically: Clones residing in the tumor, which were often undetectable in blood before treatment, expanded quickly after pembrolizumab and then contracted, generally before radiologic responses.

Mismatch repair deficiency was established in every enrolled patient by polymerase chain reaction or immunohistochemistry. TCR sequencing was performed for a few patients who responded to pembrolizumab therapy. Pembrolizumab PD-1 blockade was prospectively tested in advanced mismatch repair-deficient cancers, regardless of tissue of origin, in the phase II trial. Serial peripheral blood T cell samples were collected before and at multiple times after starting PD-1 blockade. Blood sampling times were reported as weeks after the first pembrolizumab dose. The germline V gene (reference sequence) gives CDR1 as LNHDA and CDR2 as SQIVND. The CDR3 goes from the cysteine to the phenylalanine over 16 residues. The only DNA kept is the CDR3, 48 bases in frame from the first base. After removal of 3 bases from V and 0 bases from J, the junction retains 1 base not matched to a gene. Turning to this clone: It has no known antigen specificity. Within one base of it there is no much larger clone, and no base qualities were kept.

The protocol used for the library was the immunoSEQ multiplex PCR assay. As stored in TCRdb, this immuneACCESS dataset retains in-frame rearrangements with V and J assigned. A fraction of the clones does not appear; measured against another copy, unresolved V genes explain less than half of the discrepancy, and the remainder lacks a known reason. The sample has around 100,000 clones on record, 82% of them singletons. Approximately 6.7% of the sample is held by the ten biggest clonotypes. The sequence was collected from an adult with mismatch repair-deficient cancer. The sequences come from peripheral blood, collected around 8 months after starting pembrolizumab. This chain is built from TRBV19 and TRBJ2-1; 11 junctional bases match TRBD2. The DNA reads TGTGCCAGTAGTATTACTAGCGGGAGCTCCTACAATGAGCAGTTCTTC. Translation gives CASSITSGSSYNEQFF.